A selection of T cell receptor beta chains follows, all from one sample in a study of cytomegalovirus exposure and HLA in healthy donors. Method: immunoSEQ multiplex PCR; TCRdb's copy keeps in-frame clones and lacks some. The sample lists fewer than 250,000 clones, approximately 87% occurring once. Sample: PBMCs. The receptors originated from a human donor in good health. CDR3s include the opening cysteine and the closing phenylalanine or tryptophan. A D gene is named only where the DNA matches it firmly. Size tells how often a clone was seen (once, few, many) or the class of an expanded clone, and some rows leave it out.

V,size,D,J,CDR3,DNA
TRBV21-1,-,-,TRBJ1-2,CASSINYRDRPVYGYTF,TGTGCCAGCAGTATAAACTACCGGGACAGACCCGTCTATGGCTACACCTTC
TRBV10-2,once,TRBD2,TRBJ2-7,CASSESKLAGESPVGEQYF,TGCGCCAGCAGTGAGTCGAAACTAGCGGGAGAGTCTCCGGTAGGGGAGCAGTACTTC
TRBV6-1,-,-,TRBJ2-7,CATNREGFDEQYF,TGTGCCACCAACAGGGAGGGCTTCGACGAGCAGTACTTC
TRBV6-5,-,TRBD2,TRBJ2-7,CASSRLAGYNEQYF,TGTGCCAGCAGCAGACTAGCGGGGTATAACGAGCAGTACTTC
TRBV6-4,-,TRBD2,TRBJ2-1,CASSDLAGKQFF,TGTGCCAGCAGTGACTTAGCGGGCAAGCAGTTCTTC
TRBV18,-,-,TRBJ2-7,CASSPLDLYEQYF,TGTGCCAGCTCACCTCTAGACCTCTACGAGCAGTACTTC
TRBV5-1,-,-,TRBJ1-1,CASSLDMGLRTEAFF,TGCGCCAGCAGCTTGGACATGGGACTAAGGACTGAAGCTTTCTTT
TRBV7-9,-,-,TRBJ1-3,CASSQTGQSGNTIYF,TGTGCCAGCAGCCAGACAGGCCAGTCTGGAAACACCATATATTTT
TRBV18,once,-,TRBJ1-4,CASSPQRGPLNEKLFF,TGTGCCAGCTCACCACAGCGGGGACCGCTTAATGAAAAACTGTTTTTT
TRBV15,-,TRBD1,TRBJ2-7,CATSRGAGGEAYEQYF,TGTGCCACCAGCAGAGGGGCAGGGGGTGAGGCCTACGAGCAGTACTTC
TRBV2,-,TRBD2,TRBJ2-1,CASRMGLAHEQFF,TGTGCCAGCAGGATGGGACTAGCCCATGAGCAGTTCTTC
TRBV19,-,-,TRBJ2-7,CASSILDTNSEQYF,TGTGCCAGTAGTATATTGGACACCAACTCCGAGCAGTACTTC
TRBV19,-,TRBD1,TRBJ1-4,CASSFRPLRDRRNEKLFF,TGTGCCAGTAGTTTCCGACCCCTCCGGGACAGACGTAATGAAAAACTGTTTTTT
TRBV28,-,-,TRBJ2-1,CASSFVAGILNEQFF,TGTGCCAGCAGTTTCGTGGCAGGGATTTTGAATGAGCAGTTCTTC
TRBV27,-,TRBD1,TRBJ2-6,CASSLSGDRRESGANVLTF,TGTGCCAGCAGTTTATCCGGGGACAGGAGGGAATCTGGGGCCAACGTCCTGACTTTC
TRBV13,-,-,TRBJ2-7,CASSLFSRVDEQYF,TGTGCCAGCAGCTTATTCAGCAGGGTTGACGAGCAGTACTTC
TRBV4-3,-,-,TRBJ2-3,CASSQASQRAGADTQYF,TGCGCCAGCAGCCAAGCAAGTCAGCGGGCCGGGGCAGATACGCAGTATTTT
TRBV10-3,-,TRBD2,TRBJ2-3,CAIKSSEGLANSDTQYF,TGTGCCATCAAATCCAGCGAGGGACTAGCTAATTCGGATACGCAGTATTTT
TRBV4-1,-,-,TRBJ2-7,CASSQDIGQGSYEQYF,TGCGCCAGCAGCCAAGATATAGGTCAGGGCTCCTACGAGCAGTACTTC
TRBV5-1,-,TRBD1,TRBJ2-1,CASRLGQGSYNEQFF,TGCGCCAGCAGATTGGGACAGGGCTCCTACAATGAGCAGTTCTTC
TRBV7-2,-,TRBD2,TRBJ2-3,CASAGGFSDTQYF,TGTGCCAGCGCGGGGGGGTTCTCAGATACGCAGTATTTT
TRBV2,-,TRBD2,TRBJ2-7,CASRSGSSYEQYF,TGTGCCAGCAGGAGCGGGAGCTCCTACGAGCAGTACTTC
TRBV7-9,-,-,TRBJ1-1,CSSSYAEGEAFF,TGTTCCAGCAGCTATGCGGAAGGTGAAGCTTTCTTT
TRBV4-1,once,-,TRBJ2-7,CASSPPRNSERLYEQYF,TGCGCCAGCAGCCCCCCACGTAACTCCGAGAGACTCTACGAGCAGTACTTC
TRBV4-2,-,-,TRBJ2-7,CASSHLLDSYEQYF,TGTGCCAGCAGCCATTTGCTAGACTCCTACGAGCAGTACTTC
TRBV7-6,-,TRBD1,TRBJ2-3,CASSLGTGVTDTQYF,TGTGCCAGCAGCTTAGGGACAGGGGTCACAGATACGCAGTATTTT
TRBV27,-,TRBD1,TRBJ1-1,CASSLDRANTEAFF,TGTGCCAGCAGTTTGGACAGGGCGAACACTGAAGCTTTCTTT
TRBV7-3,-,TRBD1,TRBJ2-3,CASSRTGARTDTQYF,TGTGCCAGCAGCCGGACAGGGGCCCGCACAGATACGCAGTATTTT
TRBV5-1,-,-,TRBJ2-2,CASSLTGNTGELFF,TGCGCCAGCAGCTTAACAGGGAACACCGGGGAGCTGTTTTTT
TRBV18,-,TRBD1,TRBJ1-2,CASSPGQVNGYTF,TGTGCCAGCTCACCCGGACAGGTCAATGGCTACACCTTC
TRBV2,-,TRBD1,TRBJ1-1,CASRGQGEAFF,TGTGCCAGCAGGGGACAGGGGGAAGCTTTCTTT
TRBV9,-,TRBD2,TRBJ2-5,CASSERDYRGETQYF,TGTGCCAGCAGCGAACGGGACTATCGTGGTGAGACCCAGTACTTC
TRBV10-1,-,-,TRBJ1-1,CASSESTGNTEAFF,TGCGCCAGCAGTGAGTCAACCGGGAACACTGAAGCTTTCTTT
TRBV4-1,-,TRBD1,TRBJ2-7,CASSRGFGQGADEQYF,TGCGCCAGCAGCCGTGGTTTTGGACAGGGGGCGGATGAGCAGTACTTC
TRBV6-1,-,-,TRBJ2-7,CASSDLGRNEQYF,TGTGCCAGCAGTGATCTGGGGAGGAACGAGCAGTACTTC
TRBV5-1,-,-,TRBJ2-7,CASSSETQSYEQYF,TGCGCCAGCAGCTCCGAGACACAATCTTACGAGCAGTACTTC
TRBV29-1,-,TRBD2,TRBJ2-3,CSVEELAGGPLSDTDTQYF,TGCAGCGTTGAAGAGCTAGCGGGAGGGCCTCTGTCGGACACAGATACGCAGTATTTT
TRBV7-9,-,-,TRBJ2-7,CASSSPTDSGSLYEQYF,TGTGCCAGCAGCTCCCCTACTGACTCGGGATCCCTATACGAGCAGTACTTC
TRBV15,once,-,TRBJ2-3,CATSTLRTDTQYF,TGTGCCACCAGCACCCTTCGTACAGATACGCAGTATTTT
TRBV28,-,-,TRBJ2-2,CASSPAGLPISNTGELFF,TGTGCCAGCAGTCCCGCGGGCCTACCCATCTCCAACACCGGGGAGCTGTTTTTT
TRBV7-2,-,TRBD2,TRBJ2-7,CASSPREGPYEQYF,TGTGCCAGCAGCCCCCGGGAGGGCCCCTACGAGCAGTACTTC
TRBV4-1,once,-,TRBJ1-2,CASSQETPDRFRIRGGYTF,TGCGCCAGCAGCCAAGAAACCCCCGACAGGTTTCGGATCAGAGGTGGCTACACCTTC
TRBV29-1,-,TRBD1,TRBJ1-2,CSVGTGGFEGYTF,TGCAGCGTGGGGACAGGGGGATTTGAAGGCTACACCTTC
TRBV6-6,few,-,TRBJ2-3,CASSHPLQGTDTQYF,TGTGCCAGCAGCCACCCCCTCCAGGGCACAGATACGCAGTATTTT
TRBV18,-,-,TRBJ2-5,CASSPFDRETQYF,TGTGCCAGCTCACCATTCGACAGAGAGACCCAGTACTTC